This record covers a single T cell receptor beta chain. Its antigen is unidentified. Per the germline V gene, CDR1 is SEHNR and CDR2 is FQNEAQ (reference sequence). This CDR3 spans 15 amino acids. With 4 bases clipped from V and 4 bases from J, the junction kept 3 bases outside the gene matches. The entry originates in a study of Ad26.COV2.S vaccination and SARS-CoV-2 variants. As to treatment: roughly 19 received Ad26.COV2.S at low or high dose, single or two shots; 5 received placebo; per-sample allocation not given. Repertoires come from day 63 after the first vaccine or placebo injection. Study-level points and caveats: After vaccination, substantial breadth of spike-specific CD8+ and CD4+ responses was reported.

The protocol was immunoSEQ multiplex PCR, while the TCRdb copy is restricted to in-frame clones and leaves out a portion. The sample lists hundreds of thousands of clones; around 87% were seen once. This chain uses TRBV7-9 with TRBJ1-5; 11 bases align to TRBD1. The TCR comes from a person aged 18-65 years who received the Ad26.COV2.S COVID-19 vaccine or a placebo. Sequencing was performed on peripheral blood, taken in a trial of Ad26.COV2.S vaccine versus placebo. The CDR3 DNA follows: TGTGCCAGCAGCTGGGGGACAGGGGGTAATCAGCCCCAGCATTTT. Translation gives CASSWGTGGNQPQHF. Together with reference TRBV7-9 and TRBJ1-5, the CDR3 gives the full variable domain: DTGVSQNPRHKITKRGQNVTFRCDPISEHNRLYWYRQTLGQGPEFLTYFQNEAQLEKSRLLSDRFSAERPKGSFSTLEIQRTEQGDSAMYLCASSWGTGGNQPQHFGDGTRLSIL.